These 12 T cell receptor beta chains were sequenced from one sample in a study of T cells in Graves' hyperthyroidism and ophthalmopathy. Amplification yielded TCR beta CDR3 regions, with RNA transcripts as the source. HTBI primers drove first-round RT-PCR of the TCR CDR3. Via MiXCR, TCRdb re-called the multiplex PCR reads, giving one row per CDR3 protein. The table shows almost 350,000 distinct CDR3 sequences, with 15% to 20% occurring only once. The sequenced sample consisted of blood. The receptor set was obtained from a woman in her 40s with Graves' ophthalmopathy.

There are many counts of this clonotype. The CDR3 DNA reads as TGTGCCAGCAGTTCTGGCGGGAGTGTGGACGAGCAGTACTTC. This codes for CASSSGGSVDEQYF. The chain couples TRBV6-2 or TRBV6-3 to TRBJ2-7; 7 bases are a match to TRBD2. J lost 5 bases, V lost 4 bases, and 8 bases had no gene match. The CDR3 consists of 14 residues. Per the germline V gene, CDR1 is MNHEY and CDR2 is SVGEGT.

This clonotype was detected ten times or more. The V and J genes are TRBV11-1 and TRBJ1-1; possible D gene TRBD1, 5 bases. This CDR3 is built from 13 residues. With 0 bases removed from V and 3 bases from J, the gap between germline ends came to 5 bases. CDR1 and CDR2 from the germline V gene are SGHAT and FQDESV (reference sequence). The DNA of the CDR3 is TGTGCCAGCAGCTTAGCCAGGGACACTGAAGCTTTCTTT. Translated, it gives CASSLARDTEAFF. The full variable domain, its missing parts supplied by reference TRBV11-1 and TRBJ1-1, is EAEVAQSPRYKITEKSQAVAFWCDPISGHATLYWYRQILGQGPELLVQFQDESVVDDSQLPKDRFSAERLKGVDSTLKIQPAELGDSAMYLCASSLARDTEAFFGQGTRLTVV.

This clonotype has a count of ten or more. V is TRBV27 and J is TRBJ2-7, with D tentatively TRBD1 (6 bases). The V gene lost 3 bases and the J gene lost 3 bases, with 15 bases spanning the gap. The CDR3 loop spans 15 amino acids. Per the germline V gene, CDR1 is MNHEY and CDR2 is SMNVEV (reference sequence). CDR3 protein: CASSLHREAYYEQYF. In nucleotides, the CDR3 is TGTGCCAGCAGTTTGCACAGGGAAGCCTACTACGAGCAGTACTTC.

This clonotype was counted many times. J is TRBJ2-7 and V is TRBV15, with D maybe TRBD1 (5 bases). This CDR3 is 15 amino acids long. Germline values: CDR1 LNHNV, CDR2 YYDKDF (reference sequence). Between the trimmed V and J ends, which lost 1 base and 2 bases, there was a span of 12 bases. CDR3 amino acids: CATSRGSGSPYEQYF. As DNA, the CDR3 is TGTGCCACCAGCAGAGGGTCAGGGTCACCCTACGAGCAGTACTTC.

This clonotype was counted only a few times. This chain uses TRBV27 with TRBJ2-5; a possible D gene is TRBD1 (5 bases). There are 14 residues in the CDR3. The germline V and J ends were trimmed by 5 bases and 4 bases, with 14 bases remaining between them. Germline V lookup: CDR1 MNHEY, CDR2 SMNVEV (reference sequence). CDR3 nucleotides: TGTGCCAGCAGTCGGTCAGGGTACCGAGAGACCCAGTACTTC. It yields the protein CASSRSGYRETQYF.

V and J are TRBV12-3 or TRBV12-4 and TRBJ2-5; D gene unclear. V lost 5 bases to trimming and J lost 5 bases, with 18 bases between them. This CDR3 contains 15 residues. CDR3 in amino acids: CASSTPRGDWETQYF. The CDR3 DNA sequence: TGTGCCAGCAGTACCCCCCGTGGGGATTGGGAGACCCAGTACTTC.

This clonotype has ten or more counts. The rearrangement uses TRBV29-1 and TRBJ2-7, with 8 bases fitting TRBD1. The CDR3 loop spans 12 amino acids. V lost 6 bases and J lost 2; bases outside the gene matches: 3. The germline CDR1 and CDR2 sequences are SQVTM and ANQGSEA. CDR3 in amino acids: CSVQQGAYEQYF. CDR3 DNA: TGCAGCGTCCAACAGGGGGCCTACGAGCAGTACTTC.

The chain couples TRBV18 to TRBJ2-2; weak D call: TRBD1 (5 bases). Germline V CDR1 and CDR2: KGHSH, LQKENI. Trimming removed 3 bases at V and 6 bases at J, with 14 bases between. The CDR3 is 15 amino acids. The CDR3 sequence: CASSPSAQGPGELFF. The CDR3, as DNA: TGTGCCAGCTCACCTTCTGCCCAGGGTCCCGGGGAGCTGTTTTTT.

This clonotype was detected many times. This rearrangement joins TRBV29-1 to TRBJ2-7; D is perhaps TRBD1 (5 bases). Germline values: CDR1 SQVTM, CDR2 ANQGSEA. Trimming removed 4 bases from V and 9 bases from J, with 19 bases in between. The CDR3 totals 13 residues. Here the CDR3 DNA reads TGCAGCGTTGGTAATTGGCAGGGCACGGGGCAGTACTTC. Residues: CSVGNWQGTGQYF.

The chain couples TRBV5-1 to TRBJ1-4, with no clear D. Germline lookup yields CDR1 SGHRS and CDR2 YFSETQ. Trimming stripped 2 bases from V and 3 bases from J, with 14 bases between. The CDR3 consists of 16 residues. CDR3 sequence reads: CASSFSNVGSNEKLFF. CDR3 DNA sequence: TGCGCCAGCAGCTTTAGCAACGTCGGCTCTAATGAAAAACTGTTTTTT.

This clonotype was detected many times. Given a much more abundant clone one base away, this may be a read error. V gene TRBV2 combines with J gene TRBJ1-2; 7 bases are shared with TRBD1. Germline-derived CDR1 and CDR2 are SNHLY and FYNNEI. The CDR3 has 15 residues. CDR3 region: CVSSGGGTANYGYTF. The DNA of the CDR3 is TGTGTCAGCAGTGGTGGGGGGACAGCAAACTATGGCTACACCTTC.

This clonotype was recorded many times. The chain uses TRBV10-3 and TRBJ1-1, with 7 nucleotides matching TRBD1. This CDR3 spans 11 amino acids. The V segment lost 7 bases and the J segment 5 bases; nucleotides outside the gene matches: 1. Germline V gene sequence: CDR1 ENHRY, CDR2 SYGVKD. As DNA, the CDR3 is TGTGCCATCAAGGGACAGACTGAAGCTTTCTTT. This encodes CAIKGQTEAFF.